The present T cell receptor (beta chain) was sequenced within a study of blood T cell repertoires in COVID-19. Looking at the study overall: Whether acute or convalescent, the COVID-19 samples came from the United States, Italy and Spain.

CDR1 and CDR2 from the germline V gene are MGHDK and SYGVNS. The CDR3 runs 14 residues. Trimming at V came to 3 bases and at J to 6 bases, leaving 7 bases not matched to a gene. The age range of participants was 18 to 89 years, with residence in roughly 25 US areas. Assignments of participants to cohorts depended upon their own reported clinical history. Symptom resolution, clearance, or two negative PCRs marked the recovered donors of Cohort 3. TCRdb keeps only in-frame clones here, not all; method: immunoSEQ multiplex PCR. This table holds 300,000 to 350,000 clones, 75% to 90% found once. The TCR comes from a young man who had recovered from COVID-19. The sample comprised PBMCs or T cells enriched from blood (not recorded which). The chain combines TRBV25-1 with TRBJ2-7, with 8 positions matching TRBD1. CDR3 nucleotides: TGTGCCAGCAGTGACCGACAGGGGAAAGGCGAGCAGTACTTC. It translates to CASSDRQGKGEQYF.